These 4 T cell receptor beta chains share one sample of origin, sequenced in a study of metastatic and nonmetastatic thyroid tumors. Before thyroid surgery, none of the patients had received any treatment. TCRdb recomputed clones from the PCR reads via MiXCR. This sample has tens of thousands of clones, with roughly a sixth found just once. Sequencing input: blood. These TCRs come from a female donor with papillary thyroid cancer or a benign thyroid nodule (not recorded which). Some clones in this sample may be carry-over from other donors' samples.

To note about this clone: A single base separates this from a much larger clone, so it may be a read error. CDR3 sequence: CASISLAYNEQFF. The CDR3 coding sequence is TGTGCCAGCATCTCTTTGGCCTACAATGAGCAGTTCTTC. This chain connects TRBV5-8 to TRBJ2-1; no firm D call. CDR1 and CDR2 from the germline V gene are SGHTS and YDEGEE. The CDR3 runs to 13 residues. Between the trimmed V and J ends, which lost 6 bases and 2 bases, there was a span of 9 bases.

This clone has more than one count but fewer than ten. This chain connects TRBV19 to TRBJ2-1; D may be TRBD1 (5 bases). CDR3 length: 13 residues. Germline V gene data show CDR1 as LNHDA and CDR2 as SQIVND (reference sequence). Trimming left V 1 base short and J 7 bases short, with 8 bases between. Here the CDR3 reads CASSIVTANEQFF. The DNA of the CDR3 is TGTGCCAGTAGTATAGTGACAGCTAATGAGCAGTTCTTC.

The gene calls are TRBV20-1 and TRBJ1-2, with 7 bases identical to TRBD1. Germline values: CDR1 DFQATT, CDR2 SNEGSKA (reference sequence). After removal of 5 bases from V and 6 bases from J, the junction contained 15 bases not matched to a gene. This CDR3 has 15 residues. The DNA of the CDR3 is TGCAGTGCTCCCCATCGACAGGGTTGGGTTAATGGCTACACCTTC. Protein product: CSAPHRQGWVNGYTF.

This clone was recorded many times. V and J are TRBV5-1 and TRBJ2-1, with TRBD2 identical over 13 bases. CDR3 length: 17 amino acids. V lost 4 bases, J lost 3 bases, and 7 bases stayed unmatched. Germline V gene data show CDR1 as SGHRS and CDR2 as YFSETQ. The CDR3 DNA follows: TGCGCCAGCAGCACTCTCTGGACTAGCGGGGGCTACAATGAGCAGTTCTTC. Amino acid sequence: CASSTLWTSGGYNEQFF.